This T cell receptor beta chain derives from a study of CD8 T cells in ankylosing spondylitis. Points from the study as a whole: Characteristic of ankylosing spondylitis blood, it appeared, was a TCR beta motif comprising several highly homologous variants. In reactive arthritis synovial fluid and blood, some motif variants had been reported before. Disease-associated clones were reportedly significantly overrepresented in matched ankylosing spondylitis synovial fluid.

This CDR3 has 13 residues. The V gene's germline CDR1 is MNHEY and CDR2 SVGAGI. Between the trimmed V and J ends, which lost 2 bases and 3 bases, there was a span of 7 bases. About this clonotype itself: Antigen specificity is unknown.

TCR beta libraries were made by quantitative 5'-RACE with molecular barcodes. In TCRdb, the 5' RACE reads were re-called with MiXCR into one record per CDR3 protein. The table lists 200,000 to 250,000 distinct CDR3 sequences, 15% to 20% of them singletons. Input material: blood, either unsorted or a sorted T cell fraction (not recorded which). This TCR was sampled from a male donor with ankylosing spondylitis. V and J are TRBV6-5 and TRBJ1-1; no clear D. CDR3 nucleotides: TGTGCCAGCAGTTACGGAGAATACACTGAAGCTTTCTTT. This encodes CASSYGEYTEAFF.